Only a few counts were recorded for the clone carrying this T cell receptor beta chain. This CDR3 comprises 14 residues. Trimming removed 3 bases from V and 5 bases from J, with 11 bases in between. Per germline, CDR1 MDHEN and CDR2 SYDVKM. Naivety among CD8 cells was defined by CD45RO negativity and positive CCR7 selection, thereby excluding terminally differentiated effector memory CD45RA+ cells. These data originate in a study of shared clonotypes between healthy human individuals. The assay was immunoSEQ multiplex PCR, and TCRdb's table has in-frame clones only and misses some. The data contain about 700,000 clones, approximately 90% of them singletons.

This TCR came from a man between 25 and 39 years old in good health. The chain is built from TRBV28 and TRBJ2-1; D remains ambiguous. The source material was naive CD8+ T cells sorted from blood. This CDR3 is CASSFGEIDNEQFF. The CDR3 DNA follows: TGTGCCAGCAGTTTTGGGGAAATCGACAATGAGCAGTTCTTC.